The 3 T cell receptor beta chains listed next were all sequenced from one sample in a study of T cells after yellow fever vaccination. TCRdb ran MiXCR on the 5' RACE reads and lists one entry per CDR3 protein. There are hundreds of thousands of distinct CDR3 sequences in the sample; roughly 13% occur only once, and roughly an eighth lies in the top ten. The sequencing used PBMCs, collected on the day of the yellow fever booster vaccination. The receptors derive from a man under 40 who received the YFV17D yellow fever vaccine.

CDR3 coding DNA: TGCAGTGCCTCGACTAGGTGGGAGCAGTACTTC. This encodes CSASTRWEQYF. The gene calls are TRBV20-1 and TRBJ2-7, with a possible D match to TRBD2 (6 bases). Germline CDR1 and CDR2: DFQATT and SNEGSKA (reference sequence). V lost 6 bases to trimming and J lost 7 bases, with 13 bases between them. CDR3 length: 11 residues.

The chain links TRBV28 to TRBJ2-1; TRBD2 might be the D (6 bases). Germline assignment: CDR1 MDHEN and CDR2 SYDVKM. CDR3 size: 21 residues. V was trimmed by 4 bases and J by 0 bases, leaving 28 bases between them. CDR3 nucleotides: TGTGCCAGCAGTTCTCTTCTGGGGGGAGTTGGAGTCTCTAGCTCCTACAATGAGCAGTTCTTC. Its protein product is CASSSLLGGVGVSSSYNEQFF.

This clonotype has just a few counts. The chain uses TRBV28 and TRBJ2-3, with D uncertain. Per the germline V gene, CDR1 is MDHEN and CDR2 is SYDVKM. CDR3 length: 12 residues. The V and J ends lost 0 bases and 7 bases respectively, with 5 bases between them. CDR3 protein: CASSLWGNTQYF. CDR3 nucleotides: TGTGCCAGCAGTTTATGGGGAAATACGCAGTATTTT.